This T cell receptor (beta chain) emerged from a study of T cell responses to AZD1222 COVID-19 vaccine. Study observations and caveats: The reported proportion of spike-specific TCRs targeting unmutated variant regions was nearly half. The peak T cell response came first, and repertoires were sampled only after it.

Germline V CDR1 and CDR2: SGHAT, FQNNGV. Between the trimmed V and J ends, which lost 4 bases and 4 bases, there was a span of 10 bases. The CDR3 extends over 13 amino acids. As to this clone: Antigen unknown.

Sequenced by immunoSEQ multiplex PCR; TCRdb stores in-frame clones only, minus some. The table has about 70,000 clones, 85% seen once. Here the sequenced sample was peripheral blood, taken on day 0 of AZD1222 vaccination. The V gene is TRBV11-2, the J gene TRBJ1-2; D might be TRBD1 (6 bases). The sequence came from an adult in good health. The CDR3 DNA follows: TGTGCCAGCAGCTCGGGAGGGGGCTATGGCTACACCTTC. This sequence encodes CASSSGGGYGYTF.